These T cell receptor beta chains were read from a single sample in a study of cytomegalovirus exposure and HLA in healthy donors. Repertoires were generated with immunoSEQ multiplex PCR, while TCRdb's copy carries only in-frame clones and drops some. This sample carries some 170,000 clones, about 81% of them seen once, and the ten largest clones take 1.5%. The sample consisted of PBMCs. The origin of the receptors is a girl aged 5-17 years in good health and CMV-seropositive. CDR3s include the opening cysteine and the closing phenylalanine or tryptophan. The D gene is left open where the match is weak. Where a row states a size, it is once, few, many or the class of an expanded clone; other rows omit it.

size	V	J	D	DNA	CDR3
few	TRBV30	TRBJ2-5	TRBD2	TGTGCCTGGACCTCTAGCGGGAACCCGGGGGAGACCCAGTACTTC	CAWTSSGNPGETQYF
NA	TRBV27	TRBJ2-1	TRBD2	TGTGCCAGCCGGGGGGGGTCCTACAATGAGCAGTTCTTC	CASRGGSYNEQFF
NA	TRBV7-3	TRBJ2-1	TRBD2	TGTGCCAGCAGCAGCACCGGGACTATCGTGCGGGGAGAGCAGTTCTTC	CASSSTGTIVRGEQFF
NA	TRBV18	TRBJ1-5	TRBD1	TGTGCCAGCTCACCGAGGACAGGAAGAAATCAGCCCCAGCATTTT	CASSPRTGRNQPQHF
NA	TRBV4-3	TRBJ1-1	TRBD1	TGCGCCAGCAGGGGACAGCCGAACACTGAAGCTTTCTTT	CASRGQPNTEAFF
NA	TRBV19	TRBJ1-1	NA	TGTGCCAGTAAGGTCTCGGGGCTTGGAGGGACTGAAGCTTTCTTT	CASKVSGLGGTEAFF
NA	TRBV19	TRBJ1-2	TRBD1	TGTGCCAGTAGAGCCAAGACAGGGGTTTCCTATGGCTACACCTTC	CASRAKTGVSYGYTF
few	TRBV9	TRBJ1-4	NA	TGTGCCAGCAGCGTGGGGACAAACGAAAAACTGTTTTTT	CASSVGTNEKLFF
NA	TRBV27	TRBJ2-7	NA	TGTGCCAGCAGTTCGACAGGAGGCGAGCAGTACTTC	CASSSTGGEQYF
NA	TRBV2	TRBJ2-7	TRBD1	TGTGCCAGCAGTGAATATAGGACAGGGGTCAACGAGCAGTACTTC	CASSEYRTGVNEQYF
NA	TRBV7-2	TRBJ2-5	TRBD2	TGTGCCAGCAGCCGAAGGACTAGCTATCCTGGGACCCAGTACTTC	CASSRRTSYPGTQYF
NA	TRBV4-3	TRBJ2-7	NA	TGCGCCAGCAGCCCTCGAAGGGGTCCCTACGAGCAGTACTTC	CASSPRRGPYEQYF
NA	TRBV7-9	TRBJ2-7	NA	TGTGCCAGCAGCATCCTTTCCTACGAGCAGTACTTC	CASSILSYEQYF
NA	TRBV15	TRBJ1-1	TRBD1	TGTGCCACCAGCAGAGGCAGGGGGATCGGCACTGAAGCTTTCTTT	CATSRGRGIGTEAFF
NA	TRBV4-1	TRBJ2-3	TRBD2	TGCGCCAGCAGCCGCACACTAGCGGGCCCTAGCACAGATACGCAGTATTTT	CASSRTLAGPSTDTQYF
NA	TRBV28	TRBJ2-7	TRBD1	TGTGCCAGCAGTTTACCGGGACAGGTTCTCTACGAGCAGTACTTC	CASSLPGQVLYEQYF
NA	TRBV10-3	TRBJ2-7	TRBD1	TGTGCCATCAAGCCGGGACAGGGTCCCTACGAGCAGTACTTC	CAIKPGQGPYEQYF
NA	TRBV7-9	TRBJ2-1	TRBD1	TGTGCCAGCAGCTTACCACCGGGACAGACAGTATACAATGAGCAGTTCTTC	CASSLPPGQTVYNEQFF
NA	TRBV16	TRBJ1-1	NA	TGTGCCAGCAGCCTATGGCAGGGCCGGGACACTGAAGCTTTCTTT	CASSLWQGRDTEAFF
NA	TRBV19	TRBJ1-4	TRBD1	TGTGCCAGTATGGTTCCGGGACAGGGTTATGAAAAACTGTTTTTT	CASMVPGQGYEKLFF
few	TRBV2	TRBJ2-1	NA	TGTGCCAGCAGTGAAAGTTCTAGCAATGAGCAGTTCTTC	CASSESSSNEQFF
NA	TRBV7-6	TRBJ1-4	TRBD1	TGTGCCAGCAGCTTAGGTAGGGGGCAGGAAAAACTGTTTTTT	CASSLGRGQEKLFF
once	TRBV5-1	TRBJ1-3	TRBD1	TGCGCCAGCAGCTTGTTAGGGGGCAGATCTGGAAACACCATATATTTT	CASSLLGGRSGNTIYF
NA	TRBV19	TRBJ2-1	NA	TGTGCCAGTAGTATAACGGGGGGCAACTACAATGAGCAGTTCTTC	CASSITGGNYNEQFF
NA	TRBV28	TRBJ1-1	NA	TGTGCCAGCAGCACACCGACAGTTAACACTGAAGCTTTCTTT	CASSTPTVNTEAFF
NA	TRBV19	TRBJ2-1	TRBD1	TGTGCCAGTAGTATAGAGGGTCGACAGGGAATCGACAATGAGCAGTTCTTC	CASSIEGRQGIDNEQFF
NA	TRBV4-3	TRBJ1-2	TRBD1	TGCGCCAGCAGCCAAGTGGACAGGGGGGACGACTACACCTTC	CASSQVDRGDDYTF
few	TRBV30	TRBJ2-7	NA	TGTGCCTGGAGTCGACGCTACAGGGTGGTGTACGAGCAGTACTTC	CAWSRRYRVVYEQYF